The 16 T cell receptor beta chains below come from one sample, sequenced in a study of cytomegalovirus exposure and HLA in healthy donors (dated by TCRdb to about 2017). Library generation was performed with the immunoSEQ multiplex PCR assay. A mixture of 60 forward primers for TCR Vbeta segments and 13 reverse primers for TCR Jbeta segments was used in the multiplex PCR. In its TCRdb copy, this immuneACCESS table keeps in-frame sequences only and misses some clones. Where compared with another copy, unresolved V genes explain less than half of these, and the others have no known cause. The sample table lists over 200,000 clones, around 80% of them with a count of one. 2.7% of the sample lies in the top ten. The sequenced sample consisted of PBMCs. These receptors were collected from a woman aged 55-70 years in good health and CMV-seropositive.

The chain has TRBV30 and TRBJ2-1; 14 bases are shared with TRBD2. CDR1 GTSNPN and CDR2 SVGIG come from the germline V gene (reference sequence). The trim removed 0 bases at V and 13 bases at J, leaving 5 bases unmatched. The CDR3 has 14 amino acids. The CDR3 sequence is CAWSVGLAGGRQFF. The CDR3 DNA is TGTGCCTGGAGTGTCGGACTAGCGGGAGGACGACAGTTCTTC.

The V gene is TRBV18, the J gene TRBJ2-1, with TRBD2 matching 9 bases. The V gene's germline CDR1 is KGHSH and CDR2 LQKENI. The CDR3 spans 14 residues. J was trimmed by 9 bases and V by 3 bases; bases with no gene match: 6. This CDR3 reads CASSPASGTSEQFF. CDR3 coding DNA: TGTGCCAGCTCACCGGCTAGCGGGACGAGTGAGCAGTTCTTC.

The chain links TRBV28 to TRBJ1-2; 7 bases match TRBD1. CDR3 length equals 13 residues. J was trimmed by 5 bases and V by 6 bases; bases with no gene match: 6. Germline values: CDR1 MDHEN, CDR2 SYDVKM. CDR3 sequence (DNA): TGTGCCAGCAGCCCGACAGGGTGGTATGGCTACACCTTC. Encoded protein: CASSPTGWYGYTF.

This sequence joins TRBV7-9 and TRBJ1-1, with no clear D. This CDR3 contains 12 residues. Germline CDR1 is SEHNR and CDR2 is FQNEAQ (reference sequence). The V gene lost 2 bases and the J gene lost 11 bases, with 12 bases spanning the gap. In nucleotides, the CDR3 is TGTGCCAGCAGCTTACTCGCGGGAGGGGCTTTCTTT. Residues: CASSLLAGGAFF.

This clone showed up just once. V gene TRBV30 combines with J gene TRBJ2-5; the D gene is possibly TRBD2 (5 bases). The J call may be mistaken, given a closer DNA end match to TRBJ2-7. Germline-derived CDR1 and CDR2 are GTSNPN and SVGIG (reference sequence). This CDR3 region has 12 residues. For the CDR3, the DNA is TGTGCCTGGAGTGTACGGGGTTCCGAGCAGTACTTC. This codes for CAWSVRGSEQYF.

CDR3 coding DNA: TGTGCCAGCAGCCCGGGTAGGGGGGGGGCCGGGAAAGAGACCCAGTACTTC. Protein product: CASSPGRGGAGKETQYF. V is TRBV11-2 and J is TRBJ2-5, with D perhaps TRBD2 (7 bases). The V end was cut by 5 bases, the J end by 3 bases, with 22 bases between. The CDR3 totals 17 residues. From germline, CDR1 is SGHAT and CDR2 FQNNGV.

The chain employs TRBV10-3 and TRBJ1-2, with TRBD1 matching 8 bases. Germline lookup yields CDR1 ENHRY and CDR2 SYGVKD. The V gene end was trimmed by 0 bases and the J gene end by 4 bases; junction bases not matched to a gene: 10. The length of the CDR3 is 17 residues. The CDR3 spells CAISESGRGQSGYGYTF. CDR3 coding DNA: TGTGCCATCAGTGAGTCGGGCAGGGGGCAATCCGGCTATGGCTACACCTTC.

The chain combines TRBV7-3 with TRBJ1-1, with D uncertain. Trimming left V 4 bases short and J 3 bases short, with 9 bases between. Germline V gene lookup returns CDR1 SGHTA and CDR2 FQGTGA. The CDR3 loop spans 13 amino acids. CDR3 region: CASSSYQDTEAFF. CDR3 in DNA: TGTGCCAGCAGCTCCTACCAGGACACTGAAGCTTTCTTT. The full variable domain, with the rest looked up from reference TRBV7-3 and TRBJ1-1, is GAGVSQTPSNKVTEKGKYVELRCDPISGHTALYWYRQSLGQGPEFLIYFQGTGAADDSGLPNDRFFAVRPEGSVSTLKIQRTERGDSAVYLCASSSYQDTEAFFGQGTRLTVV.

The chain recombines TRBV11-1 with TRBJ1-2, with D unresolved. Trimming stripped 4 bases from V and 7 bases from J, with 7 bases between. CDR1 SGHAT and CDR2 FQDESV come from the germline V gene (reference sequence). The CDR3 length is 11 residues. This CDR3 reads CASSSSSGYTF. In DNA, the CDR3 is TGTGCCAGCAGCTCATCCAGTGGCTACACCTTC.

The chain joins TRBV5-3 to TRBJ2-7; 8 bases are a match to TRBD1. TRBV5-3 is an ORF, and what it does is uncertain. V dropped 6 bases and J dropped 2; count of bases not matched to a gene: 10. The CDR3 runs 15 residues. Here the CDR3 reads CARIIIRTGPYEQYF. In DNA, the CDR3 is TGTGCCAGAATCATCATCCGGACAGGGCCCTACGAGCAGTACTTC.

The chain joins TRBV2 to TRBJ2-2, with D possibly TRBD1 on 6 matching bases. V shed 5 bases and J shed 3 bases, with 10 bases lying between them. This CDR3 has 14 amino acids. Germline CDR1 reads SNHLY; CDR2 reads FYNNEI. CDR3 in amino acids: CASSSHRDTGELFF. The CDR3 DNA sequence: TGTGCCAGCAGTAGCCACAGGGACACCGGGGAGCTGTTTTTT.

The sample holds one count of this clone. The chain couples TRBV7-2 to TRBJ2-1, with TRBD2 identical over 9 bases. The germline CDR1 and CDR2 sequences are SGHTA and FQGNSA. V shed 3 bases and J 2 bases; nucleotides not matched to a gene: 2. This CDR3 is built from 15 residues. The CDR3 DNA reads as TGTGCCAGCAGCTTCAGCGGGGGGACCTACAATGAGCAGTTCTTC. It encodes CASSFSGGTYNEQFF.

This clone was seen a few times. The CDR3 spells CASIFDRVAAKNIQYF. The CDR3 region has the DNA TGTGCCAGCATCTTCGACAGGGTGGCGGCCAAAAACATTCAGTACTTC. The V gene is TRBV7-3, the J gene TRBJ2-4, with TRBD1 matching 7 bases. Germline CDR1 is SGHTA and CDR2 is FQGTGA. V lost 7 bases and J lost 1; bases outside the gene matches: 10. The CDR3 length is 16 residues.

CDR3 in DNA: TGCGCCAGCAGCCAAGGACAGGGGGCCTCGCAGTACTTC. Protein sequence: CASSQGQGASQYF. The chain has TRBV4-3 and TRBJ2-7; 10 bases line up with TRBD1. The junction had 3 bases not matched to a gene; V was cut back by 1 base and J by 9 bases. There are 13 residues in the CDR3. CDR1 is LGHNA, CDR2 YSLEER, per germline.

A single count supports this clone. The CDR3, as DNA: TGTGCCAGCAGCCCCTATGAGAGCGGGGGAAGCACAGATACGCAGTATTTT. Amino acid sequence: CASSPYESGGSTDTQYF. V gene TRBV9 combines with J gene TRBJ2-3, with TRBD2 matching 8 bases. There are 17 residues in the CDR3. Germline CDR1 SGDLS, CDR2 YYNGEE. J lost 0 bases, V lost 4 bases, and 10 bases had no gene match.

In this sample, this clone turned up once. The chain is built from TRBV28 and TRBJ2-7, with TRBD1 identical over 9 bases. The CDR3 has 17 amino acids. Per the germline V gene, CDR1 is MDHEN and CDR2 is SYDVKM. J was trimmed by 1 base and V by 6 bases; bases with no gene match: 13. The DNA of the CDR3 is TGTGCCAGCAGGACAGTACCATTTGGACAGGGGTCCTACGAGCAGTACTTC. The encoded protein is CASRTVPFGQGSYEQYF.